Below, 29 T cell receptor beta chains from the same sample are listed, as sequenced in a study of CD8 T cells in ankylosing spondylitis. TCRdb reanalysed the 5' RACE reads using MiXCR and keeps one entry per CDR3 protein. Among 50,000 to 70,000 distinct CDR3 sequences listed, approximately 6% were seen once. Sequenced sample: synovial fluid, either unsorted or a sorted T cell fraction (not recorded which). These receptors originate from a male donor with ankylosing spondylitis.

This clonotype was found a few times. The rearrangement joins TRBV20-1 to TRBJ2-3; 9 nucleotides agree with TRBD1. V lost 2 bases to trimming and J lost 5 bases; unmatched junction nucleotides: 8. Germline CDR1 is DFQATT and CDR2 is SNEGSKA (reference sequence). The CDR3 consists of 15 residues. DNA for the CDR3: TGCAGTGCTAGATCTCCGGGACAGGGATTAGATACGCAGTATTTT. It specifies CSARSPGQGLDTQYF.

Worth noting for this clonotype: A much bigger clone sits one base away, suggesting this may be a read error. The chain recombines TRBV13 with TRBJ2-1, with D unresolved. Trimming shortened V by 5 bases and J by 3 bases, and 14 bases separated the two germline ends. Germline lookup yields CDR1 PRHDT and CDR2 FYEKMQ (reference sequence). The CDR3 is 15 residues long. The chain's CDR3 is CASSPRLPNYNEQFF. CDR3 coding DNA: TGTGCCAGCAGCCCCAGACTCCCTAACTACAATGAGCAGTTCTTC.

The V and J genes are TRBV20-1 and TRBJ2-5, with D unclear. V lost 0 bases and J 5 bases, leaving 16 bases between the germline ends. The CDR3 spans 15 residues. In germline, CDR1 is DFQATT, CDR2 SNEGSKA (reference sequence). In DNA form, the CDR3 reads TGCAGTGCTAGAGAGTCGACTGGCTTAAGGGAGACCCAGTACTTC. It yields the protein CSARESTGLRETQYF.

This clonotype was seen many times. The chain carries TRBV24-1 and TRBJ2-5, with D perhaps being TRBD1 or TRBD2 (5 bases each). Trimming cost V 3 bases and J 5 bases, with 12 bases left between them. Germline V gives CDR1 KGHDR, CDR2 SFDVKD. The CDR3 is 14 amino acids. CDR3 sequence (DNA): TGTGCCACCAGTGATCCATCAGAGGGGGAGACCCAGTACTTC. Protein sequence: CATSDPSEGETQYF.

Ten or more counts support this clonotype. The CDR3 nucleotides read TGTGCCAGCAGGAAGGGGGGCCCCAACACTGAAGCTTTCTTT. Translated: CASRKGGPNTEAFF. The chain uses TRBV7-2 and TRBJ1-1; D is perhaps TRBD1 (6 bases). Trimming shortened V by 6 bases and J by 2 bases, and 13 bases separated the two germline ends. Germline V gives CDR1 SGHTA, CDR2 FQGNSA. The CDR3 loop spans 14 amino acids. The full variable domain, in which reference TRBV7-2 and TRBJ1-1 provide the parts outside the CDR3, is GAGVSQSPSNKVTEKGKDVELRCDPISGHTALYWYRQSLGQGLEFLIYFQGNSAPDKSGLPSDRFSAERTGGSVSTLTIQRTQQEDSAVYLCASRKGGPNTEAFFGQGTRLTVV.

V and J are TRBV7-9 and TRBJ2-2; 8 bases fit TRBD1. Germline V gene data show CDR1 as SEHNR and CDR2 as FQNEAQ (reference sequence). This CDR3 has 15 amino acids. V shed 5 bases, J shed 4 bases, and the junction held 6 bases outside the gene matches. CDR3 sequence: CASSPRQGSTGELFF. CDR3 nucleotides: TGTGCCAGCAGCCCTAGACAGGGGAGCACCGGGGAGCTGTTTTTT. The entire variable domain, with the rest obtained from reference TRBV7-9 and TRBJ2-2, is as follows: DTGVSQNPRHKITKRGQNVTFRCDPISEHNRLYWYRQTLGQGPEFLTYFQNEAQLEKSRLLSDRFSAERPKGSFSTLEIQRTEQGDSAMYLCASSPRQGSTGELFFGEGSRLTVL.

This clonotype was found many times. CDR3 in DNA: TGCAGTGCCCCACCTCGGCTAGCGGGAAACACAGATACGCAGTATTTT. This encodes CSAPPRLAGNTDTQYF. V and J are TRBV20-1 and TRBJ2-3; 9 bases are shared with TRBD2. Losses at the gene ends were 6 bases for V and 2 bases for J; bases not matched to a gene: 12. CDR3 length: 16 amino acids. Looked up from germline, CDR1 is DFQATT and CDR2 is SNEGSKA (reference sequence).

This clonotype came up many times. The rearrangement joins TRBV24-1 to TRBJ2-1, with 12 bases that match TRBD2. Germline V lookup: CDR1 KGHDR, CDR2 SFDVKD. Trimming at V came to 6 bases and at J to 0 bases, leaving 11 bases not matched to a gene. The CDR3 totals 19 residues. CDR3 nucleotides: TGTGCCACCAGTACGACAGGCGGACTAGCGGGGTCCTCCTACAATGAGCAGTTCTTC. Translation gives CATSTTGGLAGSSYNEQFF.

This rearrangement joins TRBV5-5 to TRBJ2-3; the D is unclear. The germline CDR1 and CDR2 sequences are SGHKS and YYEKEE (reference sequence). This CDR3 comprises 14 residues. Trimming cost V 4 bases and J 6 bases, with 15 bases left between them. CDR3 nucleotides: TGTGCCAGCAGCCTTGGGCTCCTCGGGGATACGCAGTATTTT. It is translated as CASSLGLLGDTQYF.

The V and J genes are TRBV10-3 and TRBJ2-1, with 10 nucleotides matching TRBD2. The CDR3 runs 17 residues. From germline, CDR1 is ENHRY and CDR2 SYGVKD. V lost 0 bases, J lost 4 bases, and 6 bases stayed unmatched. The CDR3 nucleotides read TGTGCCATCAGTGAGTCATGGACTAGCGGAGATTACAATGAGCAGTTCTTC. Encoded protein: CAISESWTSGDYNEQFF.

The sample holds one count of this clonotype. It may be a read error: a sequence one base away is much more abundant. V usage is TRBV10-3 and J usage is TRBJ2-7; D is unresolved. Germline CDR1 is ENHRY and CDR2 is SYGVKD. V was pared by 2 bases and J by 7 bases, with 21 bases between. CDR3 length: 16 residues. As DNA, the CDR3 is TGTGCCATCAGTGAGCGGGCCTCGAGCTCCTACAATGAGCAGTACTTC. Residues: CAISERASSSYNEQYF.

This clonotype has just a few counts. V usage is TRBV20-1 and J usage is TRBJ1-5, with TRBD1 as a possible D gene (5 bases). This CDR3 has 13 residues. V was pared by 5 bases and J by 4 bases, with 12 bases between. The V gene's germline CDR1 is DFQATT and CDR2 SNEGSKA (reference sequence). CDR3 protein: CSASTGRNQPQHF. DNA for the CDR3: TGCAGTGCTTCTACAGGAAGGAATCAGCCCCAGCATTTT.

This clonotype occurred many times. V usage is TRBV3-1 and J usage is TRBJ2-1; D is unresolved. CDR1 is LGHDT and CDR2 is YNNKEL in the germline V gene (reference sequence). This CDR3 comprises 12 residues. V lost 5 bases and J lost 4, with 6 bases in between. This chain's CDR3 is CASSSRYNEQFF. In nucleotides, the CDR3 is TGTGCCAGCAGCTCTAGGTACAATGAGCAGTTCTTC.

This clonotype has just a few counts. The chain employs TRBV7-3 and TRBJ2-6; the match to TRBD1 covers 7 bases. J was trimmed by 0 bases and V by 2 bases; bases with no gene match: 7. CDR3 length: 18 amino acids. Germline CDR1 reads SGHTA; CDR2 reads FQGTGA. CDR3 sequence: CASSLGAGGTSGANVLTF. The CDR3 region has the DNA TGTGCCAGCAGCTTAGGGGCAGGGGGAACCTCTGGGGCCAACGTCCTGACTTTC.

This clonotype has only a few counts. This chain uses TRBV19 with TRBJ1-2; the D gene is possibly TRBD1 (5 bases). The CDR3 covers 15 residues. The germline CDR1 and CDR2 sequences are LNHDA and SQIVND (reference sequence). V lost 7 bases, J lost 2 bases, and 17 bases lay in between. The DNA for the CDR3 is TGTGCCAGTATGGAGACAGTATGGGCGAACTATGGCTACACCTTC. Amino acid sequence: CASMETVWANYGYTF.

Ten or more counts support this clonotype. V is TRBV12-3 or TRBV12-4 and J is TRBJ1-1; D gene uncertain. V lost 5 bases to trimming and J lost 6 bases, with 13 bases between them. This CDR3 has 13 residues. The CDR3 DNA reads TGTGCCAGCAGTCCCGCGGTTAGCGCTGAAGCTTTCTTT. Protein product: CASSPAVSAEAFF.

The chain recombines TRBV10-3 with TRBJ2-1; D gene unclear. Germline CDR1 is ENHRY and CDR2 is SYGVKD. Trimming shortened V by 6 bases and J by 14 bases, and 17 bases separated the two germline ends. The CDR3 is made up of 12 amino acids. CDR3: CAIRALRSSEFF. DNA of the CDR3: TGTGCCATCAGGGCTCTAAGATCGTCGGAGTTCTTC.

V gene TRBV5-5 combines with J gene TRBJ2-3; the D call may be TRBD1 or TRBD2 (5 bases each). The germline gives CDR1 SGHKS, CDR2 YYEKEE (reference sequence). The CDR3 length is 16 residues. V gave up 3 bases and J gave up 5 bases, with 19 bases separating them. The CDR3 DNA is TGTGCCAGCAGCTACTACCGGGACCCGCAGGTAGATACGCAGTATTTT. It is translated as CASSYYRDPQVDTQYF.

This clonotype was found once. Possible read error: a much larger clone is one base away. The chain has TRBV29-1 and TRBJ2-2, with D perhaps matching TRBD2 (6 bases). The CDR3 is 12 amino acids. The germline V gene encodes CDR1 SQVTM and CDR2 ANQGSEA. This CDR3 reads CSVQRASGGLFF. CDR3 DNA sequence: TGCAGCGTCCAACGGGCGTCCGGGGGGCTGTTTTTT.

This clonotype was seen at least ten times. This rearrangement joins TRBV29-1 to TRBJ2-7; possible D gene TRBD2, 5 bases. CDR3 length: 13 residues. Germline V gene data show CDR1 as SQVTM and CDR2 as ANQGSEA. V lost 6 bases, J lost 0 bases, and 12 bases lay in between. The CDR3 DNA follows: TGCAGCGTAGGCACGGGGTTCTCCTACGAGCAGTACTTC. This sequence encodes CSVGTGFSYEQYF.

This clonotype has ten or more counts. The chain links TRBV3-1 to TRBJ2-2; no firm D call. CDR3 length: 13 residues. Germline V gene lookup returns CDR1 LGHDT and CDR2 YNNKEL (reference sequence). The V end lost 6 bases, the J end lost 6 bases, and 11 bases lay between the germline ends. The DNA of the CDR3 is TGTGCCAGCAGACCCGACTCCTCCGGGGAGCTGTTTTTT. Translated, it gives CASRPDSSGELFF.

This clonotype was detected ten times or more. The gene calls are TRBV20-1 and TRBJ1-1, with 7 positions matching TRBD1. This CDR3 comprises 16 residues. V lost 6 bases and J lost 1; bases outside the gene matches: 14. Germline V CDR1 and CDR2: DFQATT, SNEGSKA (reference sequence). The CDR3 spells CSAEPYRGRGNTEAFF. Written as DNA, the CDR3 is TGCAGTGCGGAACCCTACAGGGGCCGTGGGAACACTGAAGCTTTCTTT.

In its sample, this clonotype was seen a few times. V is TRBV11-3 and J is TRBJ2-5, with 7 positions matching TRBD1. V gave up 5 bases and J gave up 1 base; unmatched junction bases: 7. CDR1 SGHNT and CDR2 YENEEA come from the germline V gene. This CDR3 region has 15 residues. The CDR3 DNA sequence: TGTGCCAGCAGCCCACAGACAGGGCGCCAAGAGACCCAGTACTTC. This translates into CASSPQTGRQETQYF.

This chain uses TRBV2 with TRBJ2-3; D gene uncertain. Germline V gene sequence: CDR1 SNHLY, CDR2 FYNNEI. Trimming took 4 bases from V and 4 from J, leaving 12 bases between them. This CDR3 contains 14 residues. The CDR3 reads CASSGTPTADTQYF. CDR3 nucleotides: TGTGCCAGCAGTGGGACGCCTACCGCAGATACGCAGTATTTT.

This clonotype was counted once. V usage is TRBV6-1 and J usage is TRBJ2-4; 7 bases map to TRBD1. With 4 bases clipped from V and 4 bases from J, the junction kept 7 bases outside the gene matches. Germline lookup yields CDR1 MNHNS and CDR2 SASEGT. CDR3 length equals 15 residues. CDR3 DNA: TGTGCCAGCAGTGGGTCGGGACAGTGGAAAAACATTCAGTACTTC. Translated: CASSGSGQWKNIQYF.

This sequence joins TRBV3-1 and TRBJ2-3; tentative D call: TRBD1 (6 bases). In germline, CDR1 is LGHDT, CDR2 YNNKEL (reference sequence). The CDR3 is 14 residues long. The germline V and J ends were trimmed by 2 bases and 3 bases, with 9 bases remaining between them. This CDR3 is CASSQLTGTDTQYF. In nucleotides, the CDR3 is TGTGCCAGCAGCCAACTTACAGGGACAGATACGCAGTATTTT.

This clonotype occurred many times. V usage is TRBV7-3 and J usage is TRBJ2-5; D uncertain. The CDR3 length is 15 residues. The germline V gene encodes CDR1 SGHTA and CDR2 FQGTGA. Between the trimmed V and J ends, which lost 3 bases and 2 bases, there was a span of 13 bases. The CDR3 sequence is CASSFAGSTQETQYF. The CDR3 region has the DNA TGTGCCAGCAGCTTCGCCGGGTCAACACAAGAGACCCAGTACTTC.

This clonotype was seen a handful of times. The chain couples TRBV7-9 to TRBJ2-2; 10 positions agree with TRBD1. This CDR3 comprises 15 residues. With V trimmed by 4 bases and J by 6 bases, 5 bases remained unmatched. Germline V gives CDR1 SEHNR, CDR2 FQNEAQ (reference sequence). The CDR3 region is CASSSRDRGPGELFF. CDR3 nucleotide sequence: TGTGCCAGCAGCTCCCGGGACAGGGGCCCCGGGGAGCTGTTTTTT.

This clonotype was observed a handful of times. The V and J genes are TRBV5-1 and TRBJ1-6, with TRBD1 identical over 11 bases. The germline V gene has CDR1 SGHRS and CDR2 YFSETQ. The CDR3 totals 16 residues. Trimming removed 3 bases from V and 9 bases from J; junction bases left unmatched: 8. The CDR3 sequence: CASSSATGTGGSPLHF. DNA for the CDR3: TGCGCCAGCAGCTCGGCAACCGGGACAGGGGGTTCACCCCTCCACTTT.